This passage covers 23 T cell receptor beta chains from one sample sequenced in a study of tumor-infiltrating lymphocytes in primary liver carcinoma. Alongside blood RNA obtained from unsorted whole blood, germline DNA was also extracted. Starting material of 400 to 600 ng total RNA yielded TCR beta cDNA via a constant-region primer. Libraries of TCR beta came from three nested multiplex PCR rounds with slightly modified ARM-PCR. PCR rounds one and two used TRBV1-TRBV30 forward primers with a C-beta reverse primer for about 9 cycles each. TCRdb reprocessed the multiplex PCR reads with MiXCR, giving one entry per CDR3 protein. The sample contains more than 150,000 distinct CDR3 sequences, about 55% of which appear only once. The source material was peripheral blood. These receptors all come from a man aged 40-49 years with primary liver carcinoma and hepatitis B virus infection.

The chain combines TRBV7-9 with TRBJ2-7, with TRBD2 as a possible D gene (7 bases). Trimming stripped 7 bases from V and 3 bases from J, with 16 bases between. The CDR3 runs to 14 residues. Germline lookup yields CDR1 SEHNR and CDR2 FQNEAQ (reference sequence). In DNA form, the CDR3 reads TGTGCCAGCACCCTAGGGGGGGCTCACTACGAGCAGTACTTC. Encoded protein: CASTLGGAHYEQYF.

This clonotype appeared many times. The chain uses TRBV29-1 and TRBJ2-1, with D possibly being TRBD1 (6 bases). Germline V gene sequence: CDR1 SQVTM, CDR2 ANQGSEA. V lost 6 bases to trimming and J lost 4 bases, with 10 bases between them. CDR3 length: 12 residues. CDR3 sequence reads: CSVATGYNEQFF. The DNA of the CDR3 is TGCAGCGTCGCGACAGGATACAATGAGCAGTTCTTC.

Regarding this clonotype: This CDR3 fails to terminate in the conserved phenylalanine or tryptophan, so it likely reflects a read error. This CDR3 is CANSLEPGPYEQYL. The CDR3 DNA reads as TGTGCCAACAGCTTAGAGCCGGGCCCCTACGAGCAGTACCTC. The chain couples TRBV11-2 to TRBJ2-7, with D unclear. Germline CDR1 is SGHAT and CDR2 is FQNNGV. CDR3 length equals 14 residues.

The chain couples TRBV30 to TRBJ2-1, with TRBD2 matching 13 bases. This CDR3 contains 14 residues. Germline V gene sequence: CDR1 GTSNPN, CDR2 SVGIG (reference sequence). The V segment lost 2 bases and the J segment 8 bases; nucleotides outside the gene matches: 3. The CDR3 reads CAWSLGLAGDEQFF. The DNA of the CDR3 is TGTGCCTGGAGTCTAGGACTAGCGGGAGATGAGCAGTTCTTC.

In the case of this clonotype: An end of the junction does not agree with germline; a read error may underlie this. The V and J genes are TRBV5-5 and TRBJ1-1; TRBD1 matches 9 bases. Germline CDR1 reads SGHKS; CDR2 reads YYEKEE (reference sequence). This CDR3 has 15 amino acids. CDR3 amino acids: CASTLGQGESTEAFF. The DNA of the CDR3 is TGTGCCAGCACCTTGGGACAGGGAGAGTCCACTGAAGCTTTCTTT.

This clonotype has only a few counts. The rearrangement joins TRBV12-3 or TRBV12-4 to TRBJ2-7, with a possible D match to TRBD1 (5 bases). The CDR3 length is 16 residues. The V gene lost 4 bases and the J gene lost 5 bases, with 21 bases spanning the gap. As DNA, the CDR3 is TGTGCCAGCAGTTCCAACCTTGACAGCCCCTACGACGAGCAGTACTTC. This encodes CASSSNLDSPYDEQYF.

This clonotype was counted a single time. Lacking the conserved final phenylalanine or tryptophan, this CDR3 likely reflects a read error. V usage is TRBV29-1 and J usage is TRBJ2-5; D is ambiguous. The CDR3 runs 10 residues. The germline CDR1 and CDR2 sequences are SQVTM and ANQGSEA. V shed 3 bases and J shed 5 bases, with 4 bases lying between them. DNA for the CDR3: TGCAGCGTTGAGTCCGAGACCCAGTACGTC. Translation: CSVESETQYV.

Of note for this clonotype: One end of the junction is discordant with germline, which a read error may explain. The CDR3 DNA follows: TGTGCCGGCAGCGCCCCGAACACCGGGGAGCTGTTTTTT. As protein: CAGSAPNTGELFF. V usage is TRBV6-5 and J usage is TRBJ2-2; no definite D call. Per germline, CDR1 MNHEY and CDR2 SVGAGI. CDR3 length: 13 residues.

This clonotype was observed a handful of times. The chain has TRBV6-6 and TRBJ2-1; tentative D call: TRBD2 (5 bases). Trimming took off 2 bases at V and 5 bases at J, with 13 bases between the two ends. CDR1 MNHNY and CDR2 SVGAGI come from the germline V gene (reference sequence). This CDR3 contains 15 residues. CDR3 in DNA: TGTGCCAGCAGTTACACGAGGGAGTCCGACAATGAGCAGTTCTTC. Protein product: CASSYTRESDNEQFF.

The chain joins TRBV6-5 to TRBJ1-1; D might be TRBD1 (5 bases). The germline gives CDR1 MNHEY, CDR2 SVGAGI. V shed 7 bases and J shed 0 bases, with 12 bases lying between them. This CDR3 has 14 amino acids. The CDR3 region has the DNA TGTGCCAGCACCTACAGGAACATGAACACTGAAGCTTTCTTT. This translates into CASTYRNMNTEAFF.

This chain links TRBV11-2 with TRBJ2-1; 7 nucleotides line up with TRBD2. The CDR3 loop spans 17 amino acids. The V segment lost 4 bases and the J segment 4 bases; nucleotides outside the gene matches: 13. Germline CDR1 is SGHAT and CDR2 is FQNNGV. CDR3 residues: CASSYRPVTSFYNEQFF. DNA of the CDR3: TGTGCCAGCAGCTATCGCCCCGTGACTAGCTTTTACAATGAGCAGTTCTTC.

Points on this clonotype: One end of the junction does not line up with germline, which may come from a read error. V is TRBV18 and J is TRBJ1-1, with unresolved D. Germline-derived CDR1 and CDR2 are KGHSH and LQKENI. The CDR3 has 14 residues. This chain's CDR3 is CASSPPTSDTEAFF. The CDR3 DNA is TGTGCCAGCTCGCCACCGACATCTGACACTGAAGCTTTCTTT.

This clonotype was observed many times. The chain couples TRBV12-3 or TRBV12-4 to TRBJ2-5; 7 positions match TRBD2. The CDR3 spans 15 residues. With V trimmed by 4 bases and J by 2 bases, 7 bases remained unmatched. The CDR3 region is CASSWPGTNQETQYF. CDR3 sequence (DNA): TGTGCCAGCAGTTGGCCCGGGACTAATCAAGAGACCCAGTACTTC.

This clonotype was seen just once. An end of the junction differs from the germline gene, which may be a read error. The rearrangement uses TRBV6-5 and TRBJ2-3; no clear D gene. Germline CDR1 and CDR2: MNHEY and SVGAGI. This CDR3 spans 12 amino acids. The CDR3 nucleotides are TGTGCCAGCAGTACCAACACAGATACGCGGTATTTT. Translating it yields CASSTNTDTRYF.

About this clonotype itself: At one end the junction does not follow the germline gene, possibly because of a read error. J is TRBJ1-1 and V is TRBV28, with a tentative D call TRBD1 (5 bases). The germline CDR1 and CDR2 sequences are MDHEN and SYDVKM. This CDR3 region has 14 residues. For the CDR3, the DNA is TGTGTCAGCAGGTACAGGCCCTTGAACACTGAAGCTTTCTTT. This sequence encodes CVSRYRPLNTEAFF.

V is TRBV7-9 and J is TRBJ2-7; 10 bases are shared with TRBD1. Losses at the gene ends were 3 bases for V and 7 bases for J; bases not matched to a gene: 6. The germline V gene has CDR1 SEHNR and CDR2 FQNEAQ (reference sequence). This CDR3 region has 14 residues. The CDR3 nucleotides read TGTGCCAGCAGCTTCGACAGGGGGCTGTCGGAGCAGTACTTC. As protein: CASSFDRGLSEQYF.

The V and J genes are TRBV2 and TRBJ1-2; D perhaps matches TRBD1 (5 bases). In germline, CDR1 is SNHLY, CDR2 FYNNEI. The length of the CDR3 is 14 residues. The V end lost 6 bases, the J end lost 4 bases, and 15 bases lay between the germline ends. The CDR3 DNA reads TGTGCCAGCAGGGGACCAGGCAGGCCCTATGGCTACACCTTC. Translation gives CASRGPGRPYGYTF.

About this clonotype itself: Compared with germline, one end of the junction differs, possibly owing to a read error. The chain employs TRBV11-2 and TRBJ2-5, with 7 bases aligning to TRBD1. Per germline, CDR1 SGHAT and CDR2 FQNNGV. This CDR3 contains 14 residues. DNA of the CDR3: TGTGCCAACAGCCCGGGACAGCTCCAAGAGACTCAGTACTTC. Translating it yields CANSPGQLQETQYF.

In the case of this clonotype: One base away lies a much larger clone, so this may be a sequencing read error. It is likely a read error, because the conserved phenylalanine at the end of the CDR3 is missing. The chain employs TRBV29-1 and TRBJ2-3, with 12 bases that match TRBD2. Germline V gene data show CDR1 as SQVTM and CDR2 as ANQGSEA. Unmatched junction bases numbered 0, after V lost 7 bases and J lost 1 base. There are 13 residues in the CDR3. CDR3 sequence: CSGLAGGTDTQYL. CDR3 nucleotide sequence: TGCAGCGGACTAGCGGGAGGCACAGATACGCAGTATCTT.

A note on this clonotype: A single base separates this from a much larger clone, so it may be a read error. The chain recombines TRBV11-2 with TRBJ1-4, with 7 nucleotides matching TRBD1. The CDR3 covers 15 residues. After removal of 3 bases from V and 4 bases from J, the junction contained 5 bases not matched to a gene. Germline V CDR1 and CDR2: SGHAT, FQNNGV. The CDR3 protein is CASSLVTGFNEKLFF. The CDR3 DNA is TGTGCCAGCAGCTTGGTGACAGGGTTTAATGAAAAACTGTTTTTT. Based on the CDR3 plus reference TRBV11-2 and TRBJ1-4, the full variable domain is EAGVAQSPRYKIIEKRQSVAFWCNPISGHATLYWYQQILGQGPKLLIQFQNNGVVDDSQLPKDRFSAERLKGVDSTLKIQPAKLEDSAVYLCASSLVTGFNEKLFFGSGTQLSVL.

This clonotype was counted a single time. Germline is not matched at one junction end, which may reflect a read error. This rearrangement joins TRBV12-3 or TRBV12-4 to TRBJ2-1; tentative D call: TRBD2 (5 bases). The CDR3 consists of 14 residues. This CDR3 is CVSSITRTSDEQFF. CDR3 nucleotides: TGTGTCAGCAGTATTACCAGGACTTCCGATGAGCAGTTCTTC.

With respect to this clonotype: One junction end disagrees with the germline gene, perhaps due to a read error. The chain joins TRBV29-1 to TRBJ2-5; D gene uncertain. There are 13 residues in the CDR3. Germline CDR1 and CDR2: SQVTM and ANQGSEA. The CDR3 nucleotides are TGCAGCGCAGACCTGACTCAACAAGAGTCCCAATACTTC. It translates to CSADLTQQESQYF.

The chain links TRBV30 to TRBJ2-7, with D unclear. V was cut by 5 bases and J by 3 bases, with 14 bases left in between. This CDR3 contains 13 residues. Germline CDR1 and CDR2: GTSNPN and SVGIG (reference sequence). For the CDR3, the DNA is TGTGCCTGGTCACGAGGACCTAGCTACGAGCAGTACTTC. Protein product: CAWSRGPSYEQYF.